This T cell receptor (beta chain) was sequenced during a study of T cells in Graves' hyperthyroidism and ophthalmopathy. Regarding the study as a whole: Most expanded thyroid clonotypes above 0.001 also appeared in blood. Ophthalmopathy prediction by the model preceded onset by a median about 6.5 months.

Germline V gives CDR1 LNHDA, CDR2 SQIVND (reference sequence). The CDR3 covers 15 residues. With V trimmed by 5 bases and J by 4 bases, 6 bases remained unmatched. Ophthalmopathy in the patients scored at least 3 on Clinical Activity Score and at least 4 on NOSPECS grade, lasting under 3 months. PBMCs were derived from around 10 ml fresh peripheral blood. Amplified regions were TCR beta CDR3 sequences from RNA transcripts. A set of HTBI primers served as the primers for a first-round RT-PCR of the TCR CDR3. TCRdb independently ran MiXCR on the multiplex PCR reads; one entry per CDR3 protein. The sample holds 400,000 or so distinct CDR3 sequences, around 15% seen once. A few counts support this clonotype. The target antigen is unknown.

The source material was blood. This sequence joins TRBV19 and TRBJ1-2; 11 bases line up with TRBD1. The TCR was taken from a woman aged 55 to 70 with Graves' ophthalmopathy. DNA for the CDR3: TGTGCCAGTAGTGGTGCCGGGACAGGGGGCTATGGCTACACCTTC. Translation: CASSGAGTGGYGYTF.